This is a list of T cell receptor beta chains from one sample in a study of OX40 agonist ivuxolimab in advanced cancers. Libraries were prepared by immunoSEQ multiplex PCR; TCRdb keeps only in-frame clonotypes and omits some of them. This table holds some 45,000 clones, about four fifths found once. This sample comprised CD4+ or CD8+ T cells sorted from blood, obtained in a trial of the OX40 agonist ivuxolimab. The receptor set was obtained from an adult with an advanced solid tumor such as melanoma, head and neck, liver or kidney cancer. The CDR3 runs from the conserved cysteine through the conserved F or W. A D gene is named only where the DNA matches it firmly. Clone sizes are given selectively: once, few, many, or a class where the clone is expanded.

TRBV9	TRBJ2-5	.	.	TGTGCCAGCAGCGTAGGCGGGACACAAGAGACCCAGTACTTC	CASSVGGTQETQYF
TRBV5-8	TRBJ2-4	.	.	TGTGCCAGCAGCCGTTTGGTTTTACGACAAGCGGACATTCAGTACTTC	CASSRLVLRQADIQYF
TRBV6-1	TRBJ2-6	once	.	TGTGCCAGCAGTGACTGGGGTTCCGGGGCCAACGTCCTGACTTTC	CASSDWGSGANVLTF
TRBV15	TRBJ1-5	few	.	TGTGCCACCAGCAAGGGCGAGGCGGGACGTCAGCCCCAGCATTTT	CATSKGEAGRQPQHF
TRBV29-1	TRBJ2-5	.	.	TGCAGCGTTGAACAGGGGGGTGAGACCCAGTACTTC	CSVEQGGETQYF
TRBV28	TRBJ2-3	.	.	TGTGCCAGCAGGCGACAGAGTAGCACAGATACGCAGTATTTT	CASRRQSSTDTQYF
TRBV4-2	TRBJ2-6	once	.	TGTGCCAGCAGCCAAGTGGGGGCCTCTGGGGCCAACGTCCTGACTTTC	CASSQVGASGANVLTF
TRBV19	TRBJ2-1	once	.	TGTGCCAGTAGTAACGACAGATCATCCTACAATGAGCAGTTCTTC	CASSNDRSSYNEQFF
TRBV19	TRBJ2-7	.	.	TGTGCCAGTAGCCCTACAGGGAACTACGAGCAGTACTTC	CASSPTGNYEQYF
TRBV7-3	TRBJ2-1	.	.	TGTGCCAGCAGCTTCGGACCACTCAATGAGCAGTTCTTC	CASSFGPLNEQFF